The 32 T cell receptor beta chains below all came from one sample that was sequenced in a study of somatic mutations in cytotoxic T cells in rheumatoid arthritis. Method: immunoSEQ multiplex PCR; TCRdb's copy keeps in-frame clones and lacks some. The repertoire consists of about 20,000 clones, with about 85% occurring once and the leading ten covering about 15%. Sequencing was carried out using CD8+ T cells sorted from blood. The origin of the receptors is an adult with rheumatoid arthritis.

This chain links TRBV2 with TRBJ1-2; 9 nucleotides align to TRBD1. V trimming: 3 bases; J trimming: 6 bases; junction bases outside the gene matches: 5. The CDR3 has 14 residues. CDR1 is SNHLY and CDR2 is FYNNEI in the germline V gene. In DNA, the CDR3 is TGTGCCAGCAGTGATTCCGGGACAGGGAATGGCTACACCTTC. As protein: CASSDSGTGNGYTF.

The V gene is TRBV11-2, the J gene TRBJ2-2; the D gene is possibly TRBD1 (6 bases). The germline gives CDR1 SGHAT, CDR2 FQNNGV. There are 16 residues in the CDR3. V lost 7 bases and J lost 6, with 21 bases in between. CDR3 nucleotides: TGTGCCAGCACCCTATGGGGGTCAGGGGCTTCCGGGGAGCTGTTTTTT. It translates to CASTLWGSGASGELFF.

This chain joins TRBV25-1 and TRBJ1-1; 7 bases are shared with TRBD1. Germline assignment: CDR1 MGHDK and CDR2 SYGVNS. Germline trimming cut 1 base from V and 0 bases from J; bases unmatched to any gene: 5. This CDR3 is built from 16 residues. The CDR3 region is CASSEFRDSMNTEAFF. As DNA, the CDR3 is TGTGCCAGCAGTGAATTTCGGGACAGTATGAACACTGAAGCTTTCTTT.

The CDR3 DNA reads TGTGCCAGCACCTTAGGGCCCTATAATTCACCCCTCCACTTT. The encoded protein is CASTLGPYNSPLHF. The V gene is TRBV2, the J gene TRBJ1-6; D unclear. Germline V gene data show CDR1 as SNHLY and CDR2 as FYNNEI. The CDR3 sequence is 14 residues long. Trimming took 7 bases from V and 2 from J, leaving 9 bases between them.

This clone was detected only once. Here the CDR3 reads CASSLKAGGGQNIQYF. The CDR3 nucleotides are TGTGCCAGCAGCCTGAAGGCGGGAGGGGGCCAAAACATTCAGTACTTC. The chain uses TRBV7-9 and TRBJ2-4; 9 positions agree with TRBD2. CDR3 length: 16 residues. The trim removed 5 bases at V and 5 bases at J, leaving 10 bases unmatched. Germline CDR1 SEHNR, CDR2 FQNEAQ (reference sequence).

This clone has just a few counts. This sample includes further DNA sequences coding for the same CDR3. This chain connects TRBV5-1 to TRBJ1-4; D perhaps matches TRBD1 (5 bases). The CDR3 has 15 amino acids. The germline CDR1 and CDR2 sequences are SGHRS and YFSETQ. V lost 0 bases and J lost 3, with 9 bases in between. The CDR3 sequence: CASSLVGRANEKLFF. The CDR3 nucleotides are TGCGCCAGCAGCTTGGTGGGCAGGGCTAATGAAAAACTGTTTTTT.

The rearrangement joins TRBV4-3 to TRBJ1-3, with D maybe TRBD1 (5 bases). The germline V and J ends were trimmed by 2 bases and 2 bases, with 13 bases remaining between them. This CDR3 has 16 residues. CDR1 and CDR2 (germline): LGHNA, YSLEER. CDR3 residues: CASSQSRGDPGNTIYF. CDR3 in DNA: TGCGCCAGCAGCCAATCCCGGGGGGACCCTGGAAACACCATATATTTT.

This clone appeared a few times. The V call is TRBV20-1, the J call TRBJ2-1; D is uncertain. Trimming removed 4 bases at V and 8 bases at J, with 6 bases between. CDR1 is DFQATT and CDR2 is SNEGSKA in the germline V gene (reference sequence). This CDR3 comprises 10 residues. CDR3 DNA sequence: TGCAGTGCTATCGATGATGAGCAGTTCTTC. This translates into CSAIDDEQFF.

This rearrangement joins TRBV6-6 to TRBJ2-1, with 9 bases fitting TRBD1. The V gene end was trimmed by 4 bases and the J gene end by 6 bases; junction bases not matched to a gene: 7. Per germline, CDR1 MNHNY and CDR2 SVGAGI (reference sequence). The CDR3 sequence is 15 residues long. CDR3 residues: CASSSGQGRGNEQFF. The CDR3 DNA follows: TGTGCCAGCAGTTCAGGACAGGGGAGAGGCAATGAGCAGTTCTTC.

The rearrangement uses TRBV27 and TRBJ1-1; D unresolved. The CDR3 has 13 residues. The germline V gene encodes CDR1 MNHEY and CDR2 SMNVEV (reference sequence). V gave up 4 bases and J gave up 1 base, with 7 bases separating them. The CDR3 DNA reads TGTGCCAGCAGTTACGGGCCGAACACTGAAGCTTTCTTT. This gives the protein CASSYGPNTEAFF.

J is TRBJ1-2 and V is TRBV5-1, with TRBD1 identical over 7 bases. CDR3 length equals 17 residues. V trimming: 2 bases; J trimming: 7 bases; junction bases outside the gene matches: 17. Per germline, CDR1 SGHRS and CDR2 YFSETQ. Here the CDR3 reads CASSFKGQPVSTGGYTF. For the CDR3, the DNA is TGCGCCAGCAGCTTTAAGGGACAGCCGGTCTCAACTGGTGGCTACACCTTC.

The chain carries TRBV2 and TRBJ1-3; perhaps TRBD1 as D (5 bases). This CDR3 has 14 amino acids. The ends were cut back, 10 bases at V and 1 base at J, with 14 bases in the middle. Germline lookup yields CDR1 SNHLY and CDR2 FYNNEI. Written as DNA, the CDR3 is TGTGCCACCTTAGGCAGGGCGTCTGGAAACACCATATATTTT. Its translation is CATLGRASGNTIYF.

The chain is built from TRBV28 and TRBJ1-6; the match to TRBD1 covers 7 bases. Germline lookup yields CDR1 MDHEN and CDR2 SYDVKM. The CDR3 spans 16 residues. V shed 6 bases and J 6 bases; nucleotides not matched to a gene: 11. CDR3 in amino acids: CASRRARDRINSPLHF. The CDR3 coding sequence is TGTGCCAGCAGGCGCGCCCGGGACAGAATTAATTCACCCCTCCACTTT.

V gene TRBV6-1 combines with J gene TRBJ2-2; the match to TRBD2 covers 8 bases. This CDR3 is 15 amino acids long. Germline V gene sequence: CDR1 MNHNS, CDR2 SASEGT. Trimming took 8 bases from V and 3 from J; bases not matched to a gene: 8. DNA of the CDR3: TGTGCCAGCGTGGGGGTAGCGGGGCACACCGGGGAGCTGTTTTTT. It yields the protein CASVGVAGHTGELFF.

CDR3 DNA: TGTGCCTGGAGTGGGACAGGGATTTACTATGGCTACACCTTC. Residues: CAWSGTGIYYGYTF. The chain links TRBV30 to TRBJ1-2; 8 positions agree with TRBD1. The CDR3 loop spans 14 amino acids. The ends lost 1 base at V and 3 bases at J; junction bases unmatched: 4. Germline V gene lookup returns CDR1 GTSNPN and CDR2 SVGIG (reference sequence).

The DNA for the CDR3 is TGTGCCAGCAGTTACGACAGGTCCAATCAGCCCCAGCATTTT. Protein sequence: CASSYDRSNQPQHF. The chain has TRBV6-5 and TRBJ1-5; a weak D match, TRBD1 (6 bases). The length of the CDR3 is 14 residues. The V and J ends lost 2 bases and 3 bases respectively, with 8 bases between them. From germline, CDR1 is MNHEY and CDR2 SVGAGI.

This clone was recorded once. This sequence joins TRBV29-1 and TRBJ1-1; no clear D. This CDR3 has 11 amino acids. Germline V CDR1 and CDR2: SQVTM, ANQGSEA. Trimming cost V 6 bases and J 4 bases, with 9 bases left between them. CDR3 in DNA: TGCAGCGTCGTCCCTCTCACTGAAGCTTTCTTT. Its protein product is CSVVPLTEAFF.

CDR3 DNA sequence: TGTGCCAGCAGCCAACCACAGGGCTCCGAGCAGTACGTC. Protein sequence: CASSQPQGSEQYV. The genes are TRBV5-5 and TRBJ2-7, with D possibly matching TRBD1 (6 bases). The CDR3 totals 13 residues. Trimming stripped 4 bases from V and 6 bases from J, with 14 bases between. Germline V gene data show CDR1 as SGHKS and CDR2 as YYEKEE (reference sequence).

In its sample, this clone was seen a few times. The chain couples TRBV6-5 to TRBJ1-2; 7 nucleotides align to TRBD1. The germline CDR1 and CDR2 sequences are MNHEY and SVGAGI. Trimming took 8 bases from V and 4 from J; bases not matched to a gene: 1. The CDR3 totals 11 residues. CDR3 loop: CASEGAYGYTF. CDR3 coding DNA: TGTGCCAGCGAGGGGGCCTATGGCTACACCTTC.

The V call is TRBV7-6, the J call TRBJ2-1; 7 bases match TRBD2. The CDR3 covers 19 residues. The junction had 16 bases not matched to a gene; V was cut back by 5 bases and J by 0 bases. Germline V gene sequence: CDR1 SGHVS, CDR2 FNYEAQ. The CDR3 loop reads CASSPFAGERVSSYNEQFF. The CDR3 coding sequence is TGTGCCAGCAGCCCCTTTGCGGGAGAGCGGGTGAGCTCCTACAATGAGCAGTTCTTC.

The chain employs TRBV5-8 and TRBJ1-2, with a possible D match to TRBD1 (5 bases). V gave up 0 bases and J gave up 1 base, with 10 bases separating them. CDR1 is SGHTS and CDR2 is YDEGEE in the germline V gene. The CDR3 is made up of 15 amino acids. CDR3 in amino acids: CASSLGRGGNYGYTF. CDR3 in DNA: TGTGCCAGCAGCTTGGGCCGCGGGGGTAACTATGGCTACACCTTC.

The chain employs TRBV5-1 and TRBJ1-1; D is possibly TRBD1 (5 bases). The CDR3 consists of 15 residues. Between the trimmed V and J ends, which lost 2 bases and 1 base, there was a span of 12 bases. Germline loops: CDR1 SGHRS, CDR2 YFSETQ. CDR3 DNA: TGCGCCAGCAGCTTATGGCCAGGGAGGAACACTGAAGCTTTCTTT. This translates into CASSLWPGRNTEAFF. The full variable domain, its missing parts supplied by reference TRBV5-1 and TRBJ1-1, is KAGVTQTPRYLIKTRGQQVTLSCSPISGHRSVSWYQQTPGQGLQFLFEYFSETQRNKGNFPGRFSGRQFSNSRSEMNVSTLELGDSALYLCASSLWPGRNTEAFFGQGTRLTVV.

The V call is TRBV7-6, the J call TRBJ2-1, with D perhaps matching TRBD1 (5 bases). The CDR3 has 16 amino acids. The germline gives CDR1 SGHVS, CDR2 FNYEAQ. The V and J ends lost 0 bases and 9 bases respectively, with 18 bases between them. This chain's CDR3 is CASSLALGESAPEQFF. In DNA form, the CDR3 reads TGTGCCAGCAGCTTAGCGCTAGGGGAATCTGCTCCTGAGCAGTTCTTC.

This clone was seen more than once but under ten times. CDR3 DNA: TGCGCCAGCAGCCAAGATAGCAGGGGCCGTCAGCCCCAGCATTTT. Encoded protein: CASSQDSRGRQPQHF. The V call is TRBV4-1, the J call TRBJ1-5, with D tentatively TRBD1 (6 bases). This CDR3 has 15 residues. Germline V lookup: CDR1 MGHRA, CDR2 YSYEKL. V lost 0 bases, J lost 6 bases, and 12 bases lay in between.

The rearrangement uses TRBV6-4 and TRBJ1-5, with D hard to call. V was clipped by 4 bases and J by 6 bases, with 19 bases between them. The CDR3 is 16 amino acids. The V gene's germline CDR1 is MRHNA and CDR2 SNTAGT. The CDR3 loop is CASSVGAGRVCQPQHF. The CDR3 DNA reads as TGTGCCAGCAGTGTGGGAGCGGGCCGTGTTTGTCAGCCCCAGCATTTT.

The genes are TRBV14 and TRBJ1-1; no firm D call. Trimming left V 1 base short and J 3 bases short, with 15 bases between. The germline CDR1 and CDR2 sequences are SGHDN and FVKESK. The CDR3 runs to 16 residues. In DNA form, the CDR3 reads TGTGCCAGCAGCCAAGTTGATTTTGGTTTGTACACTGAAGCTTTCTTT. Protein product: CASSQVDFGLYTEAFF.

CDR3 amino acids: CASSLGVSNQPQHF. The CDR3 coding sequence is TGTGCCAGCAGTTTAGGGGTGAGCAATCAGCCCCAGCATTTT. This chain connects TRBV28 to TRBJ1-5; D remains ambiguous. CDR3 length: 14 amino acids. In germline, CDR1 is MDHEN, CDR2 SYDVKM. Trimming took off 2 bases at V and 1 base at J, with 6 bases between the two ends.

This chain uses TRBV9 with TRBJ2-3, with D possibly being TRBD1 (6 bases). The CDR3 consists of 15 residues. CDR1 SGDLS and CDR2 YYNGEE come from the germline V gene. V was cut by 0 bases and J by 4 bases, with 12 bases left in between. CDR3 loop: CASSVEGRGADTQYF. The CDR3 region has the DNA TGTGCCAGCAGCGTAGAGGGCAGGGGAGCAGATACGCAGTATTTT.

J is TRBJ2-5 and V is TRBV5-6, with D perhaps assigned TRBD1 or TRBD2 (5 bases each). CDR1 is SGHDT, CDR2 YYEEEE, per germline. This CDR3 has 11 residues. V lost 9 bases to trimming and J lost 4 bases, with 10 bases between them. The CDR3 region has the DNA TGTGCCACCGGGACGGTAGAGACCCAGTACTTC. Translated: CATGTVETQYF.

The chain couples TRBV6-5 to TRBJ1-1; 8 nucleotides agree with TRBD1. Germline CDR1 reads MNHEY; CDR2 reads SVGAGI. With V trimmed by 6 bases and J by 2 bases, 5 bases remained unmatched. This CDR3 spans 14 amino acids. CDR3: CASRTTGVNTEAFF. CDR3 sequence (DNA): TGTGCCAGCAGAACGACAGGGGTAAACACTGAAGCTTTCTTT.

This clone was counted only a few times. The chain is built from TRBV7-9 and TRBJ2-2; 8 nucleotides line up with TRBD2. The CDR3 extends over 14 amino acids. The ends lost 1 base at V and 6 bases at J; junction bases unmatched: 1. In germline, CDR1 is SEHNR, CDR2 FQNEAQ (reference sequence). CDR3 amino acids: CASSLGGLAGELFF. CDR3 DNA sequence: TGTGCCAGCAGCTTAGGGGGACTAGCCGGGGAGCTGTTTTTT.

The V gene is TRBV28, the J gene TRBJ2-1, with TRBD1 matching over 10 bases. The CDR3 extends over 16 amino acids. V gave up 4 bases and J gave up 10 bases; unmatched junction bases: 13. CDR1 is MDHEN, CDR2 SYDVKM, per germline. CDR3 DNA: TGTGCCAGCAGTTCCCCAAGAGGGACAGGGGATAGCGAGCAGTTCTTC. Its translation is CASSSPRGTGDSEQFF.